This T cell receptor (beta chain) derives from a study of blood T cell repertoires in COVID-19. Some clones are missing from TCRdb's copy, which holds only in-frame ones; the method was immunoSEQ multiplex PCR. The sample lists under 200,000 clones, approximately 83% seen once, with 1.5% in the top ten. The origin of this receptor is a human donor in a cohort sampled during active COVID-19. Material: peripheral blood.

The CDR3 here is CASSTDRVPYEQYF. CDR3 nucleotide sequence: TGTGCCAGCAGTACAGACAGGGTCCCCTACGAGCAGTACTTC. The chain is built from TRBV27 and TRBJ2-7, with 7 bases lining up with TRBD1. This CDR3 contains 14 residues. From germline, CDR1 is MNHEY and CDR2 SMNVEV (reference sequence). V gave up 5 bases and J gave up 2 bases; unmatched junction bases: 6.